This T cell receptor (beta chain) was sequenced in a study of T-cell memory formation after mild COVID-19 (dated by TCRdb to the early 2020s). Context from the whole study: TCR sequence clusters from the two donors were largely donor specific. Longitudinal TCRalpha and TCRbeta repertoire sequencing tracked T-cell clones expanding and contracting after mild COVID-19 in a couple of donors. Two young, previously healthy adult volunteers made up the cohort, one male and one female.

PBMCs were isolated by Ficoll-Paque density gradient centrifugation. The investigation overall reported the following: From day 15 to 85, contracting clones showed balanced CD4/CD8 phenotypes, whereas a second wave of clones that expanded from day 15 to 37 leaned towards CD4+. Whether the second-wave clones peaking on day 37 were SARS-CoV-2 specific was not confirmed. The study covered only a couple of mild cases, and larger cohorts including severe cases with pre-infection samples were considered necessary. Contracting CD4+ clones appeared mostly in the CM and EM memory subsets, whereas CD8+ clones were enriched in EMRA. Some responding clones were detected in pre-infection memory, suggesting pre-existing cross-reactive memory T cells joined the SARS-CoV-2 response.

Counted from cysteine to phenylalanine, this CDR3 has 12 amino acids. The entry retains the CDR3 DNA only, 36 bases that are in frame from base 1. The V end loses 3 bases and the J end loses 10 bases, and a stretch of 12 bases separates them. Based on the germline V gene, the CDR1 and CDR2 sequences are SNHLY and FYNNEI. The listed sequencing device is Illumina NovaSeq 6000. Using 5'RACE with constant-segment primers, TCRalpha and TCRbeta cDNA libraries were constructed, with sample barcodes and unique molecular identifiers added in the process. RNA was extracted from every sample with Trizol reagent. The libraries were amplified in two PCR steps, and the second step added a second sample barcode and Illumina TruSeq adapters. The libraries were sequenced on an Illumina NovaSeq using 2 x 150 bp paired-end reads. As for how the authors treated the data: With migec v1.2.7, reads were demultiplexed and then collapsed into UMI-guided consensus sequences. Using mixcr v2.1.11, UMI consensuses were aligned to TRA and TRB V and J templates and then assembled into clonotypes. A clonotype was counted as expanded or contracted only when both edgeR and NoisET called the clonotype significant, with the noise models trained on biological replicates. For edgeR calls, the thresholds were a false discovery rate-adjusted p below 0.01 and a log2 fold-change of 1. As an exploratory analysis of dynamics, max-normalized trajectories of the 1000 most abundant clonotypes were examined with PCA combined with hierarchical clustering. Separately sequenced CD4+ and CD8+ repertoires were used to assign a CD4 or CD8 phenotype to each responding clone. TCRdb redid the processing of the public reads, applying fastp at Q25 and MiXCR, and retained in-frame beta chains. Rows merge per CDR3 protein into single entries with the most common DNA and genes. The V and J calls reflect TCRdb's pipeline rather than the authors' work. In this sample the table shows roughly 450,000 distinct CDR3 sequences, around a sixth of which occur a single time. Approximately 13% of the sample lies in the top ten.

At least ten counts were recorded for this clonotype. The clone's antigen remains unknown. No base quality information exists; no much larger clone differs at one position. The rearranged segments are TRBV2 and TRBJ1-1; 5 matching bases give a weak D call of TRBD1. The clonotype originates from an adult woman who had mild COVID-19 (a few samples of this study predate the infection). The sample titles of this study are shuffled in the database, so cell type and time point are left out; the donor was told from shared clones. The sample comprised PBMCs or a T cell subset sorted from them (not recorded which). The encoded CDR3 is CASSEYTGGAFF. The nucleotide sequence reads as follows: TGTGCCAGCAGTGAGTACACGGGGGGAGCTTTCTTT.